This passage covers 15 T cell receptor beta chains from one sample sequenced in a study of shared clonotypes between healthy human individuals. Terminally differentiated effector memory CD45RA+ cells were left out of the naive CD8 fraction, which was CD45RO-negative and positively selected for CCR7. The data were produced by immunoSEQ multiplex PCR, yet TCRdb's version contains in-frame clones alone and is incomplete. The sample has hundreds of thousands of clones, roughly 96% seen once. The sequencing input was naive CD8+ T cells sorted from blood. The receptors stem from a woman aged 25 to 39 in good health.

Turning to this clone: This same CDR3 is encoded by further DNA sequences in the sample. The rearrangement joins TRBV6-5 to TRBJ2-1; 11 bases line up with TRBD2. The junction had 1 base not matched to a gene; V was cut back by 2 bases and J by 4 bases. CDR3 size: 15 residues. Germline CDR1 and CDR2: MNHEY and SVGAGI. CDR3 sequence (DNA): TGTGCCAGCAGTTACGGACTAGCGGGTTACAATGAGCAGTTCTTC. Translated: CASSYGLAGYNEQFF.

The rearrangement links TRBV5-4 to TRBJ2-7; D gene ambiguous. There are 14 residues in the CDR3. Germline V gene lookup returns CDR1 SGHNT and CDR2 YYREEE (reference sequence). V lost 1 base and J lost 2, with 10 bases in between. The CDR3 DNA is TGTGCCAGCAGCTTGTCTGGCAGGACCTACGAGCAGTACTTC. Its protein product is CASSLSGRTYEQYF.

As DNA, the CDR3 is TGTGCCAGCAGCTTGGTTCCGGGTTCCTATGAAAAACTGTTTTTT. This encodes CASSLVPGSYEKLFF. The chain is built from TRBV5-6 and TRBJ1-4; D gene ambiguous. Per germline, CDR1 SGHDT and CDR2 YYEEEE. This CDR3 is 15 amino acids long. V was clipped by 0 bases and J by 6 bases, with 12 bases between them.

The chain uses TRBV13 and TRBJ2-7; 8 nucleotides agree with TRBD1. Per the germline V gene, CDR1 is PRHDT and CDR2 is FYEKMQ (reference sequence). The CDR3 contains 16 residues. With 6 bases clipped from V and 7 bases from J, the junction kept 17 bases outside the gene matches. CDR3 region: CASSYGQGTSLGEQYF. CDR3 DNA: TGTGCCAGCAGTTATGGACAGGGTACATCCCTCGGGGAGCAGTACTTC.

The gene calls are TRBV15 and TRBJ2-7; weak D call: TRBD1 (7 bases). V was cut by 8 bases and J by 3 bases, with 14 bases left in between. The CDR3 has 13 amino acids. Germline V gene data show CDR1 as LNHNV and CDR2 as YYDKDF (reference sequence). This CDR3 is CATRGQGVYEQYF. In DNA, the CDR3 is TGTGCCACCCGGGGGCAGGGGGTCTACGAGCAGTACTTC.

CDR3 loop: CASSSGAGQGSPGELFF. The CDR3 DNA is TGTGCCAGCAGCTCGGGGGCGGGACAGGGAAGCCCCGGGGAGCTGTTTTTT. The V gene is TRBV7-6, the J gene TRBJ2-2, with 9 bases that match TRBD1. The CDR3 runs 17 residues. From germline, CDR1 is SGHVS and CDR2 FNYEAQ. Trimming took 4 bases from V and 6 from J; bases not matched to a gene: 12.

The chain carries TRBV27 and TRBJ2-5; 11 positions agree with TRBD1. This CDR3 is built from 14 residues. Germline trimming cut 2 bases from V and 6 bases from J; bases unmatched to any gene: 2. Per the germline V gene, CDR1 is MNHEY and CDR2 is SMNVEV (reference sequence). The CDR3 spells CASSLGQGAKTQYF. In nucleotides, the CDR3 is TGTGCCAGCAGTTTAGGACAGGGGGCGAAGACCCAGTACTTC.

V and J are TRBV6-1 and TRBJ2-7, with TRBD1 matching over 9 bases. The CDR3 extends over 17 amino acids. Germline V gene lookup returns CDR1 MNHNS and CDR2 SASEGT. V shed 1 base, J shed 0 bases, and the junction held 7 bases outside the gene matches. CDR3 DNA sequence: TGTGCCAGCAGTGAAGGGACAGGGGTGATTGGCTCCTACGAGCAGTACTTC. Residues: CASSEGTGVIGSYEQYF.

V and J are TRBV28 and TRBJ2-7; 7 bases are shared with TRBD2. Germline assignment: CDR1 MDHEN and CDR2 SYDVKM. With 5 bases clipped from V and 3 bases from J, the junction kept 4 bases outside the gene matches. The CDR3 sequence is 13 residues long. CDR3 protein: CASSRDYVYEQYF. The CDR3 bases are TGTGCCAGCAGTAGGGACTACGTCTACGAGCAGTACTTC.

The chain has TRBV14 and TRBJ2-7; TRBD2 matches 12 bases. Germline CDR1 is SGHDN and CDR2 is FVKESK. CDR3 length: 17 amino acids. Trimming at V came to 1 base and at J to 5 bases, leaving 9 bases not matched to a gene. CDR3 sequence: CASSQGTSGIGRHEQYF. CDR3 coding DNA: TGTGCCAGCAGCCAAGGGACTAGCGGGATCGGGAGGCACGAGCAGTACTTC.

The chain couples TRBV19 to TRBJ2-1; 9 bases line up with TRBD1. Trimming at V came to 3 bases and at J to 6 bases, leaving 6 bases not matched to a gene. The CDR3 extends over 15 amino acids. CDR1 is LNHDA, CDR2 SQIVND, per germline (reference sequence). The CDR3 protein is CASSMEGQGPNEQFF. Written as DNA, the CDR3 is TGTGCCAGTAGTATGGAGGGACAGGGCCCCAATGAGCAGTTCTTC.

This chain joins TRBV19 and TRBJ2-7; D is perhaps TRBD1 (5 bases). The V end was cut by 5 bases, the J end by 1 base, with 12 bases between. In germline, CDR1 is LNHDA, CDR2 SQIVND (reference sequence). The CDR3 contains 14 residues. DNA for the CDR3: TGTGCCAGTAGTCCCTACCAGGGTTCCTACGAGCAGTACTTC. Amino acid sequence: CASSPYQGSYEQYF.

The rearrangement uses TRBV28 and TRBJ2-3; 8 bases are shared with TRBD1. The CDR3 sequence is 15 residues long. Germline assignment: CDR1 MDHEN and CDR2 SYDVKM. Unmatched junction bases numbered 8, after V lost 6 bases and J lost 3 bases. This CDR3 reads CASRTRQGRTDTQYF. DNA of the CDR3: TGTGCCAGCAGAACTCGACAGGGGAGAACAGATACGCAGTATTTT.

J is TRBJ2-1 and V is TRBV13; D is perhaps TRBD2 (5 bases). V was clipped by 4 bases and J by 6 bases, with 13 bases between them. Looked up from germline, CDR1 is PRHDT and CDR2 is FYEKMQ (reference sequence). The CDR3 extends over 14 amino acids. CDR3 sequence reads: CASSSPPSGNEQFF. In DNA, the CDR3 is TGTGCCAGCAGCTCACCCCCCAGCGGCAATGAGCAGTTCTTC. The full variable domain, in which reference TRBV13 and TRBJ2-1 provide the parts outside the CDR3, is AAGVIQSPRHLIKEKRETATLKCYPIPRHDTVYWYQQGPGQDPQFLISFYEKMQSDKGSIPDRFSAQQFSDYHSELNMSSLELGDSALYFCASSSPPSGNEQFFGPGTRLTVL.

The chain is built from TRBV2 and TRBJ2-3; no firm D call. The CDR3 has 17 residues. The germline CDR1 and CDR2 sequences are SNHLY and FYNNEI. Deletions cut 2 bases from V and 0 bases from J, with 15 bases between. DNA for the CDR3: TGTGCCAGCAGTGAACCCCCAGACTCGCCAAGCACAGATACGCAGTATTTT. It translates to CASSEPPDSPSTDTQYF.